This T cell receptor beta chain was found in a study of blood T cells in healthy people across ages. Study conclusions and caveats: Total diversity from one million sequenced T cells was likely underestimated.

With respect to this clonotype: Its antigen remains unidentified.

Through a sample-barcoded 5' primer and a J-beta primer mix, a second PCR was run for 7 to 11 cycles. Through a template-switch adaptor with 12 random nucleotides, each cDNA molecule received a tag. In TCRdb, the 5' RACE reads were re-called with MiXCR into one record per CDR3 protein. The sample carries around 1,600,000 distinct CDR3 sequences, 40% to 45% recorded once. The CDR3 has 13 amino acids. Specimen: blood. The receptor was isolated from a woman between 18 and 29 years old in good health. The chain uses TRBV12-3 or TRBV12-4 and TRBJ2-5; either TRBD1 or TRBD2 may fit D (5 bases each). The J call may be wrong; the DNA end is better matched by TRBJ2-7. The CDR3 DNA sequence: TGTGCCAGCAGTCCCCAGACGGGGCACGAGCAGTACTTC. Its protein product is CASSPQTGHEQYF.